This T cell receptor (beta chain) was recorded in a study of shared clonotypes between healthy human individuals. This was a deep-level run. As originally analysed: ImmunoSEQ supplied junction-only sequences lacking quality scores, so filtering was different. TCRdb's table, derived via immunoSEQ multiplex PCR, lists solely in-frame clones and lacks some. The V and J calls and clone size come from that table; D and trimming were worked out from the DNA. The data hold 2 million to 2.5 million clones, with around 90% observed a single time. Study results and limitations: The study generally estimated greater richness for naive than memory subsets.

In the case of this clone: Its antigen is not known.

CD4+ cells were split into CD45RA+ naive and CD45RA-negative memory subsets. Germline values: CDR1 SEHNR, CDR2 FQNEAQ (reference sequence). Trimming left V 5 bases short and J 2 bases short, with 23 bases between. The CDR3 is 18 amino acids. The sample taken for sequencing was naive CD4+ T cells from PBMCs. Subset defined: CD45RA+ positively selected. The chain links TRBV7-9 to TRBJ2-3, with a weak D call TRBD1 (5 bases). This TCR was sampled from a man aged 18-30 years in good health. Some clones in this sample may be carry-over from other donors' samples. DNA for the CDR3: TGTGCCAGCAGCCCAGGGTCTCGAGGTTGGCAATACACAGATACGCAGTATTTT. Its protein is CASSPGSRGWQYTDTQYF. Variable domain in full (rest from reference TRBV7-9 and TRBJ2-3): DTGVSQNPRHKITKRGQNVTFRCDPISEHNRLYWYRQTLGQGPEFLTYFQNEAQLEKSRLLSDRFSAERPKGSFSTLEIQRTEQGDSAMYLCASSPGSRGWQYTDTQYFGPGTRLTVL.